Sequencing of this TCR beta chain was carried out in a study of blood T cells in healthy people across ages. Whole-study findings and limits: A strong correlation was seen between TCR beta diversity and naive T cell percentage.

Per-sample yields of isolated PBMCs were at least 6 million. Every sample gave at least 5.5 micrograms of total RNA when it was extracted. Next came a second PCR, run for about 7 to 12 cycles, which used a sample-barcoded 5' primer along with a J-beta primer mix. TCRdb used MiXCR to reprocess the 5' RACE reads, holding one entry per CDR3 protein. Among around 1,800,000 distinct CDR3 sequences listed, about 39% were seen once. V shed 1 base and J shed 3 bases, with 11 bases lying between them. The germline V gene has CDR1 SGHRS and CDR2 YFSETQ. This CDR3 has 14 residues. This clonotype showed up just a few times. What it binds is unknown.

The source is a human donor in good health. The chain joins TRBV5-1 to TRBJ2-7, with D possibly matching TRBD1 (6 bases). Sequences were obtained from blood. The DNA of the CDR3 is TGCGCCAGCAGCTTGACAGGGAAACTCTACGAGCAGTACTTC. Translation gives CASSLTGKLYEQYF.